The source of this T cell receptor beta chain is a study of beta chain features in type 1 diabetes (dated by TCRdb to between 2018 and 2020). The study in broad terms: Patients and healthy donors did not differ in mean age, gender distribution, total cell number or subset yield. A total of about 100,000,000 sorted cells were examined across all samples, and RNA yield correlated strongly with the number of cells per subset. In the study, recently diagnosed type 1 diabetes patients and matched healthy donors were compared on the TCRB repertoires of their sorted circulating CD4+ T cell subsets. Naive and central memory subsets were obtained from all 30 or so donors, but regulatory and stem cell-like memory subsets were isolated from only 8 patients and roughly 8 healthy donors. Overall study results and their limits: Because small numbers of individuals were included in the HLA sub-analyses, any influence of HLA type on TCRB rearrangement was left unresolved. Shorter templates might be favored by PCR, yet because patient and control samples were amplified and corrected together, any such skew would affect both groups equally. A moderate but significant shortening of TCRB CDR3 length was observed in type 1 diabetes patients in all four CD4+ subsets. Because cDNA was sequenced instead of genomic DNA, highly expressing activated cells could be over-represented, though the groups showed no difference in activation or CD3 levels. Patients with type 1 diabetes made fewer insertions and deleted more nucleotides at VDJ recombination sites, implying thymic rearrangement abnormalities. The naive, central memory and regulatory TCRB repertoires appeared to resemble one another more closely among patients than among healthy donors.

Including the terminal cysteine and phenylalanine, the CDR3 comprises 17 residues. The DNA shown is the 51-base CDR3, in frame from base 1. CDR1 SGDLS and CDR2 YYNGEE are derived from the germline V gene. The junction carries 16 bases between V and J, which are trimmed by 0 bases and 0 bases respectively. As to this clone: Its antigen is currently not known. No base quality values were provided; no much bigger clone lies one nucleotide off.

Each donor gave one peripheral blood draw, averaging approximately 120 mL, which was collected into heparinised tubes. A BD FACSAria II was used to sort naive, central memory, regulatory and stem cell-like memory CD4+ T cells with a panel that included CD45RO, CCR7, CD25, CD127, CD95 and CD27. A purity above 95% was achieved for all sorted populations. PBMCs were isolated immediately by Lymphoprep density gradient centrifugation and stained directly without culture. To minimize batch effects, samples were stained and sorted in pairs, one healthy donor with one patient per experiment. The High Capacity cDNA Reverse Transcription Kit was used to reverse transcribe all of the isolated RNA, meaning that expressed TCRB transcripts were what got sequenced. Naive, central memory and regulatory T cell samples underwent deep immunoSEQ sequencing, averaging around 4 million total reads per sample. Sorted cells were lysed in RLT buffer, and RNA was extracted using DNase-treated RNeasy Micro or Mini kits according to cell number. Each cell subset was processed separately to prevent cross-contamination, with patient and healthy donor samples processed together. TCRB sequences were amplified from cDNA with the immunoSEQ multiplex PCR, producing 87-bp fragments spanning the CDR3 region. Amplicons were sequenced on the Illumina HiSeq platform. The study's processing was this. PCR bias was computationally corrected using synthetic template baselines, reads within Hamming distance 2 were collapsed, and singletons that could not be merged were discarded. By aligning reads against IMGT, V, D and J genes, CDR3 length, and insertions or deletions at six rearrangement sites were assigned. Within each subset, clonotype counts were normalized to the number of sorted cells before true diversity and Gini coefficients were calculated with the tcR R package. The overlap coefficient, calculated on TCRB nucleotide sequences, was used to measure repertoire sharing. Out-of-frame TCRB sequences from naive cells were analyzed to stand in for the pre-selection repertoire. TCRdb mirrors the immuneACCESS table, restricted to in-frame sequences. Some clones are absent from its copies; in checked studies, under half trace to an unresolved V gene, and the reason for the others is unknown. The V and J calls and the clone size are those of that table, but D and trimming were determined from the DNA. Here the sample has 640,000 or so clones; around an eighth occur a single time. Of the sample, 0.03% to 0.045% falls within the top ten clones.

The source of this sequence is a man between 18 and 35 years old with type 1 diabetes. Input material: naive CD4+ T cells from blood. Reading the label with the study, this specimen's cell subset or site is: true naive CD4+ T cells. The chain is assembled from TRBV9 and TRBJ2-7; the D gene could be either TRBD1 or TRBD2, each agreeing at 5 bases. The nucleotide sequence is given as TGTGCCAGCAGCGTAGAAGTAGGGGCGGGCAGCTCCTACGAGCAGTACTTC. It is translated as CASSVEVGAGSSYEQYF. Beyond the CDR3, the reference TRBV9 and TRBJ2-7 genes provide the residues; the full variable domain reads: DSGVTQTPKHLITATGQRVTLRCSPRSGDLSVYWYQQSLDQGLQFLIQYYNGEERAKGNILERFSAQQFPDLHSELNLSSLELGDSALYFCASSVEVGAGSSYEQYFGPGTRLTVT.